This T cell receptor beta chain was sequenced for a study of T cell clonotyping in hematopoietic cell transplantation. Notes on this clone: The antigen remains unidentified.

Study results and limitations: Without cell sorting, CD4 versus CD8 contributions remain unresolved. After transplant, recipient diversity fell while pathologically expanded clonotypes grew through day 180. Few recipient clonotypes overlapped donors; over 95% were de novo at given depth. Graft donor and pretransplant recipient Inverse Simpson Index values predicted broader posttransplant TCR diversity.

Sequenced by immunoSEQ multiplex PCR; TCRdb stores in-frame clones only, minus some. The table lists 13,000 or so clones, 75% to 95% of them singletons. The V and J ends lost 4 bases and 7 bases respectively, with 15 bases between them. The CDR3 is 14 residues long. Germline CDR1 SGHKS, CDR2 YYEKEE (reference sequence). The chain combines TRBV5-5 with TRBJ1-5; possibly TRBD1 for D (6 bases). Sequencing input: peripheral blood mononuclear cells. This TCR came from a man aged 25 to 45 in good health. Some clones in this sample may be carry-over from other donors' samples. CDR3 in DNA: TGTGCCAGCAGCCCTACAGGGATACGGCAGCCCCAGCATTTT. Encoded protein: CASSPTGIRQPQHF.